These 5 T cell receptor beta chains were all obtained from the same sample, sequenced in a study of CD8 T cells in Susac syndrome. Random hexamers were used to reverse transcribe roughly 0.45 to 1 ug of RNA. TCRdb re-called the immunoSEQ multiplex PCR reads through MiXCR, storing one row per CDR3 protein. Here the sample spans more than 250,000 distinct CDR3 sequences, just over 90% being singletons. The source material was CD4+ T cells from PBMCs. The receptors come from a human donor with multiple sclerosis.

CDR3 loop: CASSQVPGLVFTGELFF. The CDR3 nucleotides are TGCGCCAGCAGCCAAGTTCCGGGACTAGTGTTCACCGGGGAGCTGTTTTTT. V gene TRBV4-1 combines with J gene TRBJ2-2, with 8 bases lining up with TRBD2. With V trimmed by 1 base and J by 4 bases, 8 bases remained unmatched. Per germline, CDR1 MGHRA and CDR2 YSYEKL. This CDR3 is built from 17 residues.

The chain is built from TRBV20-1 and TRBJ2-5; D is perhaps TRBD1 (5 bases). V was pared by 0 bases and J by 4 bases, with 18 bases between. The germline gives CDR1 DFQATT, CDR2 SNEGSKA (reference sequence). There are 16 residues in the CDR3. CDR3 in DNA: TGCAGTGCTAGAGATCCAAGGGGCCCTCCTCGAGAGACCCAGTACTTC. It yields the protein CSARDPRGPPRETQYF.

The chain links TRBV4-3 to TRBJ2-7; 9 bases line up with TRBD2. The CDR3 is 19 amino acids. Germline V gene sequence: CDR1 LGHNA, CDR2 YSLEER. V lost 0 bases, J lost 3 bases, and 15 bases stayed unmatched. The CDR3 sequence: CASSQEGGGPSGTFYEQYF. For the CDR3, the DNA is TGCGCCAGCAGCCAAGAGGGAGGGGGTCCTAGCGGGACTTTCTACGAGCAGTACTTC.

The V and J genes are TRBV5-5 and TRBJ2-1, with a tentative D call TRBD2 (6 bases). Germline V CDR1 and CDR2: SGHKS, YYEKEE (reference sequence). The CDR3 loop spans 14 amino acids. Trimming took 4 bases from V and 10 from J, leaving 18 bases between them. In DNA, the CDR3 is TGTGCCAGCAGCCCCGGGACTGCGTTTCGGGAGCAGTTCTTC. Its protein is CASSPGTAFREQFF.

The chain employs TRBV5-4 and TRBJ2-5, with D unresolved. Trimming took off 3 bases at V and 3 bases at J, with 6 bases between the two ends. The germline CDR1 and CDR2 sequences are SGHNT and YYREEE (reference sequence). The CDR3 is 12 amino acids. The CDR3 nucleotides are TGTGCCAGCAGCTCTCTGAAAGAGACCCAGTACTTC. As protein: CASSSLKETQYF.